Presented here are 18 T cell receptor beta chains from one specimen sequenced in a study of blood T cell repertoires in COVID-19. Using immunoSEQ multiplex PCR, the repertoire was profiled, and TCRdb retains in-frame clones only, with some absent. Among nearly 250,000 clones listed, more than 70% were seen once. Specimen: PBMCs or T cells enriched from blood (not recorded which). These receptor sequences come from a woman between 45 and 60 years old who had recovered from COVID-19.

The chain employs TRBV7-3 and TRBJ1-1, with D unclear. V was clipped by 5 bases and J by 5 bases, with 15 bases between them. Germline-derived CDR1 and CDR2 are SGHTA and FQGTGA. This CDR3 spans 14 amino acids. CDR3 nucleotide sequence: TGTGCCAGCAGCCCACGGTATGGGCTAACTGAAGCTTTCTTT. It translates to CASSPRYGLTEAFF.

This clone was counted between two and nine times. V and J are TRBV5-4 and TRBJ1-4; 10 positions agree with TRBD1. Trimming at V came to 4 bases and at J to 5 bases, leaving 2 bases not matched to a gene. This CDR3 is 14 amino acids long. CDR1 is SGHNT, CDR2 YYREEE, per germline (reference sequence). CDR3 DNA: TGTGCCAGCAGCCGGGACAGGGGAAATGAAAAACTGTTTTTT. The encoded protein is CASSRDRGNEKLFF.

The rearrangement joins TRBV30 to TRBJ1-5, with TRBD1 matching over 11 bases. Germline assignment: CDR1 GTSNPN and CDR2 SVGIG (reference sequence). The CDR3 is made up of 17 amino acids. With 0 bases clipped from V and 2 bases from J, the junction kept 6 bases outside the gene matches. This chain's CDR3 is CAWSVSGTGGRNQPQHF. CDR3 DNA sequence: TGTGCCTGGAGTGTATCGGGGACAGGGGGTCGCAATCAGCCCCAGCATTTT.

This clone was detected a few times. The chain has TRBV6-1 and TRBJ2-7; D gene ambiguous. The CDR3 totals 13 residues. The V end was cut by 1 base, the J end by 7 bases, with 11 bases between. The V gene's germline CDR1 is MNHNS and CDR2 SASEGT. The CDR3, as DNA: TGTGCCAGCAGTGAAGTCGCGTCGCTTGAGCAGTACTTC. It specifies CASSEVASLEQYF.

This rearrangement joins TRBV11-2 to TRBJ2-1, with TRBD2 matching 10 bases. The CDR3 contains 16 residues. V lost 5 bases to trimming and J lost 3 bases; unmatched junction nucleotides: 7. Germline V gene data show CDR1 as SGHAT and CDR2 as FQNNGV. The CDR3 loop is CASSPWVAGGYNEQFF. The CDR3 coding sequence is TGTGCCAGCAGCCCCTGGGTAGCGGGGGGCTACAATGAGCAGTTCTTC.

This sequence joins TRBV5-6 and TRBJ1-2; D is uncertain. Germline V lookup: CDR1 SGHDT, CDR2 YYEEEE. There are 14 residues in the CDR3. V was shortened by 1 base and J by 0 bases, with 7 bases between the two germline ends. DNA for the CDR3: TGTGCCAGCAGCTTGATCGGTTCTAACTATGGCTACACCTTC. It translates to CASSLIGSNYGYTF.

The DNA for the CDR3 is TGCAGTGCCGGACTAGCAGAGACCCAGTACTTC. The encoded protein is CSAGLAETQYF. The rearrangement links TRBV20-1 to TRBJ2-5; 8 nucleotides match TRBD2. The ends lost 6 bases at V and 4 bases at J; junction bases unmatched: 1. This CDR3 has 11 amino acids. CDR1 DFQATT and CDR2 SNEGSKA come from the germline V gene (reference sequence).

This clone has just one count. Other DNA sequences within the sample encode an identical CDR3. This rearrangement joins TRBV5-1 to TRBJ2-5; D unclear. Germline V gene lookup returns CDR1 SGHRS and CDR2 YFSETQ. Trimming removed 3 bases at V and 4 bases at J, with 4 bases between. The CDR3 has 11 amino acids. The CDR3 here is CASSSGETQYF. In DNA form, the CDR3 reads TGCGCCAGCAGCTCGGGAGAGACCCAGTACTTC. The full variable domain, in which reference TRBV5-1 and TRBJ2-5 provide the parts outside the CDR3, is KAGVTQTPRYLIKTRGQQVTLSCSPISGHRSVSWYQQTPGQGLQFLFEYFSETQRNKGNFPGRFSGRQFSNSRSEMNVSTLELGDSALYLCASSSGETQYFGPGTRLLVL.

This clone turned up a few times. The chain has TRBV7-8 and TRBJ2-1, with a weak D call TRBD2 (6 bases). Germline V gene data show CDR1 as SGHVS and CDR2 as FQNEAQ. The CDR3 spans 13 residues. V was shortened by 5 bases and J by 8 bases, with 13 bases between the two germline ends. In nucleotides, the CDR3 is TGTGCCAGCAGCCCCCCGACTAGAGATGAGCAGTTCTTC. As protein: CASSPPTRDEQFF.

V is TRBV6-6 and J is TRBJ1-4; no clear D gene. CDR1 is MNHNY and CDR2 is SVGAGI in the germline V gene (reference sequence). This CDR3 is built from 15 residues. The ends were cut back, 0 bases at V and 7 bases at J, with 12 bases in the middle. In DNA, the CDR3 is TGTGCCAGCAGTTACTCGGATGGAGGAGGTGAAAAACTGTTTTTT. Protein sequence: CASSYSDGGGEKLFF.

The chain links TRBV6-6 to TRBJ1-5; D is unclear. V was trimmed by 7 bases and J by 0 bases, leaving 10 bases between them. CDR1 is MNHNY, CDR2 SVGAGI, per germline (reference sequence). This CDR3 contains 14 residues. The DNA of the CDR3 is TGTGCCAGCAAAAAGGAGAATAGCAATCAGCCCCAGCATTTT. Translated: CASKKENSNQPQHF.

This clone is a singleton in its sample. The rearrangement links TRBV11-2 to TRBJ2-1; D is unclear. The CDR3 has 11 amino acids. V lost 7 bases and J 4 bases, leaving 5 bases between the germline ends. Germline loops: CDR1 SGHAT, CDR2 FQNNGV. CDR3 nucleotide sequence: TGTGCCAGCACGGTATACAATGAGCAGTTCTTC. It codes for CASTVYNEQFF.

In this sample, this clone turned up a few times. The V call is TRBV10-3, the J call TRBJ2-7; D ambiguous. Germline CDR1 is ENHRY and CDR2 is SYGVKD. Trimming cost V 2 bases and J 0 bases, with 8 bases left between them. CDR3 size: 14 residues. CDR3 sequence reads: CAISEAPGSYEQYF. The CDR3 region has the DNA TGTGCCATCAGTGAGGCCCCAGGCTCCTACGAGCAGTACTTC.

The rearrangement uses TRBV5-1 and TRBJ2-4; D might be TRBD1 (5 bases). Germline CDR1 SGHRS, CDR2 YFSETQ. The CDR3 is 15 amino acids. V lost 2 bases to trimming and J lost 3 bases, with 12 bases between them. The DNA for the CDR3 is TGCGCCAGCAGCTTTGCAGGGTTGGACAAAAACATTCAGTACTTC. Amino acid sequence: CASSFAGLDKNIQYF.

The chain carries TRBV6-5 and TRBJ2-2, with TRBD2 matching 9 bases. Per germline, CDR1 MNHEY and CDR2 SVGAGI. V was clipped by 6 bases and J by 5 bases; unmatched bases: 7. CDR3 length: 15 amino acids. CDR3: CASRRAGGTTGELFF. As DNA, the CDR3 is TGTGCCAGCAGACGAGCGGGAGGCACGACCGGGGAGCTGTTTTTT.

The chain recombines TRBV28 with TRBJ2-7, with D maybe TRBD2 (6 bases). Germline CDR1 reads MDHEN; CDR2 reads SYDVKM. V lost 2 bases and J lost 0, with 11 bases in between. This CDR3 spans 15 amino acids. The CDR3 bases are TGTGCCAGCAGTTTAGGCGGGGCAGACTCCTACGAGCAGTACTTC. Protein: CASSLGGADSYEQYF.

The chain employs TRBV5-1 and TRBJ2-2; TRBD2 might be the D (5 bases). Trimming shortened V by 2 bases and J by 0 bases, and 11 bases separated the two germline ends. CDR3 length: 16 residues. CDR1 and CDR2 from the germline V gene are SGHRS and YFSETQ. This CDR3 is CASSFPEGSNTGELFF. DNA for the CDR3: TGCGCCAGCAGCTTCCCCGAGGGTTCGAACACCGGGGAGCTGTTTTTT.

The CDR3 DNA reads as TGTGCCAGCAGCCGGAGACTAGCGGGGAACACCGGGGAGCTGTTTTTT. Protein sequence: CASSRRLAGNTGELFF. The V gene is TRBV5-4, the J gene TRBJ2-2; 10 bases agree with TRBD2. There are 16 residues in the CDR3. The germline CDR1 and CDR2 sequences are SGHNT and YYREEE (reference sequence). Losses at the gene ends were 4 bases for V and 1 base for J; bases not matched to a gene: 4.